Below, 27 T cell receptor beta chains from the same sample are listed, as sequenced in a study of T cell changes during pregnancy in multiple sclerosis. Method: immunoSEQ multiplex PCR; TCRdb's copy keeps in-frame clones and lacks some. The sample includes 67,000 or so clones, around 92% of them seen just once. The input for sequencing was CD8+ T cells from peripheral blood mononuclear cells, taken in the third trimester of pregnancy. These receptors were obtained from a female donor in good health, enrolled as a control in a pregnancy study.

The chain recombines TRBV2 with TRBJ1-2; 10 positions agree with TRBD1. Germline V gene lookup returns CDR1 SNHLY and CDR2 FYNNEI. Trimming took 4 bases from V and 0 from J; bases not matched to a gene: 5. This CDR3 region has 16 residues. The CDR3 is CASSGSGTGANYGYTF. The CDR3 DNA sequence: TGTGCCAGCAGTGGATCCGGGACAGGGGCTAACTATGGCTACACCTTC.

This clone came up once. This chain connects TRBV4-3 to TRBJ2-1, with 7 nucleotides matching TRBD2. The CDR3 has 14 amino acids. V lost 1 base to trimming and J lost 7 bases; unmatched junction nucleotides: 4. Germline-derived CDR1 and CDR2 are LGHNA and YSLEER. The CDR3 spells CASSQVQGGNEQFF. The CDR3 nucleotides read TGCGCCAGCAGCCAAGTGCAGGGAGGGAATGAGCAGTTCTTC.

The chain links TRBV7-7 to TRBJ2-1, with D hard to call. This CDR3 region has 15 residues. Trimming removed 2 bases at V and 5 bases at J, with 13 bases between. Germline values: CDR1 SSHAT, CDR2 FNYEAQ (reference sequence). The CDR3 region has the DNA TGTGCCAGCAGCTTATCTGCAGGAAAGAACAATGAGCAGTTCTTC. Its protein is CASSLSAGKNNEQFF. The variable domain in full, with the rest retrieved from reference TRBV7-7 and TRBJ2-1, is GAGVSQSPRYKVTKRGQDVTLRCDPISSHATLYWYQQALGQGPEFLTYFNYEAQPDKSGLPSDRFSAERPEGSISTLTIQRTEQRDSAMYRCASSLSAGKNNEQFFGPGTRLTVL.

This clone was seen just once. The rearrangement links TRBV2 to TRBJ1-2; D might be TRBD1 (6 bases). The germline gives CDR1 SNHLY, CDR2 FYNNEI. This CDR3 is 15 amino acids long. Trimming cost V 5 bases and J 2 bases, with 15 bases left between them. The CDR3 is CASSRTVNQNYGYTF. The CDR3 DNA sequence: TGTGCCAGCAGTCGGACAGTAAACCAGAACTATGGCTACACCTTC.

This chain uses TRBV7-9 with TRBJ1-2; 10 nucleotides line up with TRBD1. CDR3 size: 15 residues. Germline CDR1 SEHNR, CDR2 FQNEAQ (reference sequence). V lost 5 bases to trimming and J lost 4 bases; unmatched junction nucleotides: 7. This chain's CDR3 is CASSPDGTGAYGYTF. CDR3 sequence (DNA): TGTGCCAGCAGCCCCGACGGGACAGGGGCCTATGGCTACACCTTC.

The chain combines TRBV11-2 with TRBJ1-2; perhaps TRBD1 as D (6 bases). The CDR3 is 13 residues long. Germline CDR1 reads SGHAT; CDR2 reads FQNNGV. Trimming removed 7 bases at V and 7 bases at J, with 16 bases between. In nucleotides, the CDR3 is TGTGCCAGCACCGGGGGGGCATCGGCTGGCTACACCTTC. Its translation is CASTGGASAGYTF.

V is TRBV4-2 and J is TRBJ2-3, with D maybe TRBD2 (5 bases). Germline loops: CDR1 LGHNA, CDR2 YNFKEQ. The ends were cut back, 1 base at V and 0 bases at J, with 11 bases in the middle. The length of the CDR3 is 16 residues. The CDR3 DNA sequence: TGTGCCAGCAGCCAAGGCGCGGGCGGGAGCACAGATACGCAGTATTTT. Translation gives CASSQGAGGSTDTQYF.

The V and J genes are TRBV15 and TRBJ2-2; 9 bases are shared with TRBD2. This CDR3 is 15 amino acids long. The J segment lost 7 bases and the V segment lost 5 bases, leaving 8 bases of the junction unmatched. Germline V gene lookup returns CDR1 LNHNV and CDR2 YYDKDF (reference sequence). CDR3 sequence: CATSGGTSRVGELFF. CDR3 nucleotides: TGTGCCACCAGCGGAGGGACTAGCCGGGTCGGGGAGCTGTTTTTT. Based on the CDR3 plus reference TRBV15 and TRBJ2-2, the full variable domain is DAMVIQNPRYQVTQFGKPVTLSCSQTLNHNVMYWYQQKSSQAPKLLFHYYDKDFNNEADTPDNFQSRRPNTSFCFLDIRSPGLGDTAMYLCATSGGTSRVGELFFGEGSRLTVL.

The CDR3 spells CASSFAGDHLWEQFF. The DNA for the CDR3 is TGTGCCAGCAGCTTCGCGGGGGACCATCTATGGGAGCAGTTCTTC. The chain employs TRBV7-8 and TRBJ2-1, with 7 bases aligning to TRBD2. The CDR3 contains 15 residues. V was pared by 3 bases and J by 10 bases, with 12 bases of the junction left unmatched. In germline, CDR1 is SGHVS, CDR2 FQNEAQ.

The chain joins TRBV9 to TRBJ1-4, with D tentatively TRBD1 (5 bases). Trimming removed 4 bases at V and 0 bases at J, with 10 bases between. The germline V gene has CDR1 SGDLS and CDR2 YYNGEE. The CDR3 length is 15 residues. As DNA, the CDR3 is TGTGCCAGCAGCCCCGACAGTGCAACTAATGAAAAACTGTTTTTT. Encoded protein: CASSPDSATNEKLFF.

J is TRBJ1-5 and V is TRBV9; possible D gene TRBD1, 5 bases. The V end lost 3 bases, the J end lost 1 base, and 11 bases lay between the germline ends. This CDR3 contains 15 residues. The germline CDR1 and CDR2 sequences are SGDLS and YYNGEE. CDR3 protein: CASSAHSGSNQPQHF. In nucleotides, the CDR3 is TGTGCCAGCAGCGCCCACTCAGGGAGCAATCAGCCCCAGCATTTT.

CDR3 in DNA: TGCGCCAGCAGCCAAGATCTCCAGGGCTCAGAAGGCTACACCTTC. Protein sequence: CASSQDLQGSEGYTF. The chain combines TRBV4-1 with TRBJ1-2; D may be TRBD1 (5 bases). The CDR3 length is 15 residues. Germline V gene data show CDR1 as MGHRA and CDR2 as YSYEKL. V was trimmed by 0 bases and J by 8 bases, leaving 16 bases between them.

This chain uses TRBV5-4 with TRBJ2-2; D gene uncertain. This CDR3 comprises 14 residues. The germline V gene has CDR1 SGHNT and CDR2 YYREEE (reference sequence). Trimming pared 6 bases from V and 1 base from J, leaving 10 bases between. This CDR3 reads CASTLTGNTGELFF. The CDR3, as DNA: TGTGCCAGCACCCTCACGGGGAACACCGGGGAGCTGTTTTTT.

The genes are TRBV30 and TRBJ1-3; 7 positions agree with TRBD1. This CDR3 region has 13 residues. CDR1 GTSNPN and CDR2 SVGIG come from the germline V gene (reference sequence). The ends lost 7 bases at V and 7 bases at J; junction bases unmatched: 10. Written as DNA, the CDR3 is TGTGCCTCCGACAACAGGGGCGACAACACCATATATTTT. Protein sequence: CASDNRGDNTIYF.

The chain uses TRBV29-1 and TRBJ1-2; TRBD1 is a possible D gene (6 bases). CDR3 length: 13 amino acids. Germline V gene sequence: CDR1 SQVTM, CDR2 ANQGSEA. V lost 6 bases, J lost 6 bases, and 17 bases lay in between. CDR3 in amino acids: CSVRQQGFNGYTF. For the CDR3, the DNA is TGCAGCGTCAGACAACAGGGTTTTAATGGCTACACCTTC.

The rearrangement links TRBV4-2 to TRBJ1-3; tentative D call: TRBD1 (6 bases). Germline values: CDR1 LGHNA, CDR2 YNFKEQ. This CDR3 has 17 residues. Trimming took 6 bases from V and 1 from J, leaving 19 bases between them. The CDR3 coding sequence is TGTGCCAGCAGGGAATCAGGGGCCATTGTTTCTGGAAACACCATATATTTT. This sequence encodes CASRESGAIVSGNTIYF.

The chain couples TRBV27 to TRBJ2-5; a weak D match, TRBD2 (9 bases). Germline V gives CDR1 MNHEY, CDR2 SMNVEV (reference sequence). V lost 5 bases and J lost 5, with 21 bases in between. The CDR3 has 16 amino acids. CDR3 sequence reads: CASSHRTGREGETQYF. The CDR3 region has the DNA TGTGCCAGCAGTCACAGGACAGGGCGGGAGGGGGAGACCCAGTACTTC.

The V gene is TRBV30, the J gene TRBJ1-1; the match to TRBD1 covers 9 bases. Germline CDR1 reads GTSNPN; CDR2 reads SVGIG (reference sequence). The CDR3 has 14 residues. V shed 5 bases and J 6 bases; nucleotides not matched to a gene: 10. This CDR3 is CAWGSGTGWSEAFF. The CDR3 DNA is TGTGCCTGGGGATCGGGGACAGGGTGGTCTGAAGCTTTCTTT.

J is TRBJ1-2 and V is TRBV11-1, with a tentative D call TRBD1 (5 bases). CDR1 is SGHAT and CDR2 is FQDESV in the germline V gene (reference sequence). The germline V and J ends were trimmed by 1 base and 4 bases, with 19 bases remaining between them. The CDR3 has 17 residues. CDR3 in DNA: TGTGCCAGCAGCTTAGAAGAGGACCAGGGAATCAGCTATGGCTACACCTTC. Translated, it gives CASSLEEDQGISYGYTF.

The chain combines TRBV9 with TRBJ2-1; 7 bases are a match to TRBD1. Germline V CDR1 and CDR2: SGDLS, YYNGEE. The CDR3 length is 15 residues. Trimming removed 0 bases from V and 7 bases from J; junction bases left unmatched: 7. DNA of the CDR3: TGTGCCAGCAGCGTAGGGAACAGACAGGGAAATGAGCAGTTCTTC. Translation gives CASSVGNRQGNEQFF.

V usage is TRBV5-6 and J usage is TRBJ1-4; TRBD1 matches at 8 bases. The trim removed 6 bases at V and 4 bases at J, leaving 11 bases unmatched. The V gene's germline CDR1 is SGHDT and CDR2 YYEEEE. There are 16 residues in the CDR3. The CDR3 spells CASTWGAGGFNEKLFF. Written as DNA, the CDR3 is TGTGCCAGCACCTGGGGGGCAGGGGGCTTTAATGAAAAACTGTTTTTT.

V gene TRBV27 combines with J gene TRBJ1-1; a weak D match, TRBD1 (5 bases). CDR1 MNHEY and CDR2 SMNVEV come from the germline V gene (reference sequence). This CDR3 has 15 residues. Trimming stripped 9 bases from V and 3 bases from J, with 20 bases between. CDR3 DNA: TGTGCCAGTCTTACGAGGACATTTGGGGACACTGAAGCTTTCTTT. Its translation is CASLTRTFGDTEAFF.

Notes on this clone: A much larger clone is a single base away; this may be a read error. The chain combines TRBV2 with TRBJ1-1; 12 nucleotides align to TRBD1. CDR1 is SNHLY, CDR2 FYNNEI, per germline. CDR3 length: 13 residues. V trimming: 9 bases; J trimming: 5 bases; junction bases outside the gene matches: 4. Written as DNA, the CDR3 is TGTGCCAGGGGACAGGGGGCGCAAACTGAAGCTTTCTTT. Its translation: CARGQGAQTEAFF.

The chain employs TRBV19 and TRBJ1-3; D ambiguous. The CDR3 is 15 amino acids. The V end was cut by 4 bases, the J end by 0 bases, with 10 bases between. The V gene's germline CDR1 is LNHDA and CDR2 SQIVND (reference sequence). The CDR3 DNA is TGTGCCAGTAGTACCCAGACTGACTCTGGAAACACCATATATTTT. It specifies CASSTQTDSGNTIYF.

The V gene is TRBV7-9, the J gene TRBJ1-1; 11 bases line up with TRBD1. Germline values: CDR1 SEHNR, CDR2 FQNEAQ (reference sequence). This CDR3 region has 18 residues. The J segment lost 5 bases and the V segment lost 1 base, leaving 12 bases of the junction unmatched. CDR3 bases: TGTGCCAGCAGCTTAGTCATCGGGACAGGGGGATTTGGGACTGAAGCTTTCTTT. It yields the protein CASSLVIGTGGFGTEAFF.

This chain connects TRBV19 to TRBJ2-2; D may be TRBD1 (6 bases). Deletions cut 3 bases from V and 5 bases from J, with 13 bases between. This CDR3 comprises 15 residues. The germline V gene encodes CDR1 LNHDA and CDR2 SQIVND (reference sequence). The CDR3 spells CASSIQGPGTGELFF. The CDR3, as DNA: TGTGCCAGTAGTATCCAGGGGCCGGGAACCGGGGAGCTGTTTTTT.

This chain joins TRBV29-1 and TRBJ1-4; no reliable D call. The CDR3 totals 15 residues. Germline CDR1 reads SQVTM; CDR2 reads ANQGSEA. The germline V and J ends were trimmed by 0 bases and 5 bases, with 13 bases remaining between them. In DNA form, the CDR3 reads TGCAGCGTTGAAGATCTCGAGACAAAGAATGAAAAACTGTTTTTT. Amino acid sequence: CSVEDLETKNEKLFF.